A selection of T cell receptor beta chains follows, all from one sample in a study of blood T cell repertoires in COVID-19. Assay used: immunoSEQ multiplex PCR; TCRdb lists only in-frame clones, some missing. This table holds 200,000 or so clones, about 80% found once. Sequenced sample: PBMCs or T cells enriched from blood (not recorded which). The receptor set was obtained from a man in his forties who had recovered from COVID-19. Each CDR3 is given without its conserved first and last residue.

TRBJ2-7 TRBV7-8 ASSPTQESYEQY
TRBJ1-2 TRBV5-6 ASSLGTGNYGYT
TRBJ1-4 TRBV5-1 ASSLGSSNEKLF
TRBJ2-4 TRBV3-1/TRBV3-2 ASSQVDRGLNIQY
TRBJ1-5 TRBV4-1 ASSQEAGGAGHQPQH
TRBJ1-1 TRBV10-3 AISAGQGMNTEAF
TRBJ1-1 TRBV7-9 ASSSSGTNTEAF
TRBJ1-2 TRBV7-2 ASSSRDTRGYT
TRBJ2-2 TRBV3-1/TRBV3-2 ASSQAGLAGYGELF
TRBJ1-3 TRBV28 ASSTPTGSSGNTIY
TRBJ1-1 TRBV5-5 ASSLIRENTEAF
TRBJ1-2 TRBV2 ASSELRGRSIGYT
TRBJ2-7 TRBV3-1/TRBV3-2 ASSHGTSGGEQY